These 32 T cell receptor beta chains came from one sample sequenced in a study of T-cell reconstitution after alpha-beta-depleted transplantation in children. It was with unique molecular identifiers that the TCRbeta library was prepared. TCRdb re-called the PCR reads with MiXCR, one entry per CDR3 protein. Of 900,000 or so distinct CDR3 sequences in the sample, 16% were seen once. Here the sequenced sample was PBMCs, mostly from graft donor cells, taken 360 days after TCRalphabeta/CD19-depleted stem cell transplant. All receptors come from a male patient aged 10 to 17 who had a stem cell transplant for acute lymphoblastic leukemia, so the T cells may come from the graft donor.

There are many counts of this clonotype. This rearrangement joins TRBV5-1 to TRBJ2-7, with 8 nucleotides matching TRBD2. The germline gives CDR1 SGHRS, CDR2 YFSETQ. The CDR3 is 15 amino acids. The V and J ends lost 4 bases and 2 bases, in that order; junction bases with no gene match: 8. The CDR3 protein is CASSVGTRGAYEQYF. CDR3 bases: TGCGCCAGCAGCGTGGGGACTAGAGGGGCCTACGAGCAGTACTTC.

This clonotype was detected a few times. The chain has TRBV25-1 and TRBJ2-7; D ambiguous. Germline-derived CDR1 and CDR2 are MGHDK and SYGVNS. The CDR3 totals 14 residues. Trimming removed 0 bases at V and 3 bases at J, with 9 bases between. CDR3 DNA: TGTGCCAGCAGTGAATATGCGGATCTCTACGAGCAGTACTTC. Residues: CASSEYADLYEQYF.

This clonotype has only a few counts. V is TRBV4-1 and J is TRBJ2-5, with D hard to call. CDR1 is MGHRA and CDR2 is YSYEKL in the germline V gene. The CDR3 runs to 15 residues. Trimming took off 1 base at V and 2 bases at J, with 11 bases between the two ends. As DNA, the CDR3 is TGCGCCAGCAGCCAAGTTCCTGGCAGGCAAGAGACCCAGTACTTC. Protein: CASSQVPGRQETQYF.

The table lists this clonotype with a few counts. This chain links TRBV20-1 with TRBJ2-1; the match to TRBD2 covers 15 bases. With 6 bases clipped from V and 7 bases from J, the junction kept 10 bases outside the gene matches. Looked up from germline, CDR1 is DFQATT and CDR2 is SNEGSKA (reference sequence). The CDR3 loop spans 16 amino acids. Here the CDR3 reads CSAEGLAGGPGNEQFF. CDR3 DNA: TGCAGTGCCGAAGGACTAGCGGGAGGGCCGGGGAATGAGCAGTTCTTC.

This clonotype was observed a few times. V usage is TRBV4-2 and J usage is TRBJ2-3; 10 nucleotides match TRBD1. Trimming removed 3 bases from V and 3 bases from J; junction bases left unmatched: 12. Germline V lookup: CDR1 LGHNA, CDR2 YNFKEQ. The CDR3 covers 18 residues. The CDR3 nucleotides read TGTGCCAGCAGCCAGTACGATAGGGGACAGGGGTCAACAGATACGCAGTATTTT. Its translation is CASSQYDRGQGSTDTQYF.

This clonotype appeared many times. J is TRBJ2-1 and V is TRBV7-3, with TRBD2 identical over 8 bases. V shed 5 bases and J 6 bases; nucleotides not matched to a gene: 12. CDR1 and CDR2 (germline): SGHTA, FQGTGA. The CDR3 runs 16 residues. Here the CDR3 reads CASSLMRLASGNEQFF. The CDR3 coding sequence is TGTGCCAGCAGCCTAATGCGACTAGCGTCGGGCAATGAGCAGTTCTTC.

This chain joins TRBV6-2 or TRBV6-3 and TRBJ1-2; possible D gene TRBD1, 5 bases. The length of the CDR3 is 11 residues. V was trimmed by 4 bases and J by 11 bases, leaving 11 bases between them. CDR1 is MNHEY, CDR2 SVGEGT, per germline. The CDR3, as DNA: TGTGCCAGCAGTTCCCGGGGGACTTACACCTTC. Translating it yields CASSSRGTYTF.

This sequence joins TRBV3-1 and TRBJ2-1; D unresolved. This CDR3 region has 16 residues. V dropped 0 bases and J dropped 4 bases, with 13 bases sitting between them. Germline V gene lookup returns CDR1 LGHDT and CDR2 YNNKEL (reference sequence). CDR3 loop: CASSQEPLVWYNEQFF. DNA of the CDR3: TGTGCCAGCAGCCAAGAGCCTCTAGTGTGGTACAATGAGCAGTTCTTC.

The V gene is TRBV28, the J gene TRBJ1-1; TRBD1 might be the D (5 bases). There are 15 residues in the CDR3. Germline V gives CDR1 MDHEN, CDR2 SYDVKM. Trimming took 8 bases from V and 10 from J, leaving 26 bases between them. The CDR3 nucleotides read TGTGCCAGCTGGACGCAGGGCCAATACTTCAAGAGAGCTTTCTTT. It translates to CASWTQGQYFKRAFF.

The chain is built from TRBV7-8 and TRBJ2-2, with 11 positions matching TRBD2. CDR1 is SGHVS, CDR2 FQNEAQ, per germline. V dropped 1 base and J dropped 4; count of bases not matched to a gene: 2. This CDR3 has 16 amino acids. The chain's CDR3 is CASSLVLAGGTGELFF. The CDR3 nucleotides are TGTGCCAGCAGCTTAGTGCTAGCGGGAGGCACCGGGGAGCTGTTTTTT.

In its sample, this clonotype was seen a few times. The CDR3 here is CASSLGGQGMDEQYF. The CDR3 DNA reads TGTGCCAGCAGCTTAGGCGGACAGGGAATGGACGAGCAGTACTTC. The chain recombines TRBV13 with TRBJ2-7, with TRBD1 matching 8 bases. Losses at the gene ends were 0 bases for V and 5 bases for J; bases not matched to a gene: 6. Per the germline V gene, CDR1 is PRHDT and CDR2 is FYEKMQ (reference sequence). CDR3 length equals 15 residues. Full variable domain (missing parts from reference TRBV13 and TRBJ2-7): AAGVIQSPRHLIKEKRETATLKCYPIPRHDTVYWYQQGPGQDPQFLISFYEKMQSDKGSIPDRFSAQQFSDYHSELNMSSLELGDSALYFCASSLGGQGMDEQYFGPGTRLTVT.

There are many counts of this clonotype. The V and J genes are TRBV20-1 and TRBJ2-5, with 8 bases that match TRBD1. Germline V gene lookup returns CDR1 DFQATT and CDR2 SNEGSKA (reference sequence). J lost 2 bases, V lost 6 bases, and 14 bases had no gene match. CDR3 length equals 16 residues. Here the CDR3 reads CSAQRPQGGPQETQYF. CDR3 DNA: TGCAGTGCCCAACGGCCACAGGGGGGCCCACAAGAGACCCAGTACTTC.

The J gene is TRBJ2-1, the V gene TRBV7-3; TRBD2 matches at 8 bases. The CDR3 length is 16 residues. In germline, CDR1 is SGHTA, CDR2 FQGTGA. J gave up 7 bases and V 3 bases, and 11 bases lay outside the gene matches. CDR3 in amino acids: CASSLSRLGLVNEQFF. In DNA form, the CDR3 reads TGTGCCAGCAGCTTGTCCCGGTTGGGACTAGTGAATGAGCAGTTCTTC.

This clonotype was seen many times. The V call is TRBV27, the J call TRBJ2-2; TRBD2 matches 8 bases. Germline V lookup: CDR1 MNHEY, CDR2 SMNVEV (reference sequence). The CDR3 contains 14 residues. Trimming took 8 bases from V and 6 from J; bases not matched to a gene: 8. CDR3 nucleotides: TGTGCCAGCTATCAAGCGGGAGCCCCCGGGGAGCTGTTTTTT. This codes for CASYQAGAPGELFF.

This clonotype was observed at least ten times. The CDR3 DNA is TGTGCCAGCAGTTTTGGTTTAGGACAGGGGGATGTGAGTGGGGCCAACGTCCTGACTTTC. It specifies CASSFGLGQGDVSGANVLTF. The chain uses TRBV27 and TRBJ2-6; 10 nucleotides match TRBD1. The length of the CDR3 is 20 residues. Germline trimming cut 3 bases from V and 3 bases from J; bases unmatched to any gene: 14. Germline lookup yields CDR1 MNHEY and CDR2 SMNVEV (reference sequence).

This clonotype was seen at least ten times. The V call is TRBV7-6, the J call TRBJ1-1, with unresolved D. The CDR3 consists of 16 residues. Germline assignment: CDR1 SGHVS and CDR2 FNYEAQ. Trimming took off 2 bases at V and 1 base at J, with 14 bases between the two ends. The CDR3 is CASSLPGAGQNTEAFF. CDR3 DNA sequence: TGTGCCAGCAGCTTACCCGGAGCAGGCCAGAACACTGAAGCTTTCTTT.

This clonotype was seen a handful of times. The chain has TRBV25-1 and TRBJ1-1; D might be TRBD1 (5 bases). This CDR3 region has 13 residues. CDR1 and CDR2 from the germline V gene are MGHDK and SYGVNS. Trimming removed 0 bases from V and 12 bases from J, with 14 bases in between. CDR3 protein: CASSEYGVRGTFF. DNA for the CDR3: TGTGCCAGCAGTGAATATGGTGTTAGGGGTACTTTCTTT.

This clonotype was recorded a few times. The rearrangement links TRBV12-3 or TRBV12-4 to TRBJ2-7; D is perhaps TRBD2 (6 bases). Trimming took off 2 bases at V and 2 bases at J, with 16 bases between the two ends. This CDR3 is 16 amino acids long. The CDR3 region is CASSLNRREPAYEQYF. The CDR3 nucleotides read TGTGCCAGCAGTTTAAATCGGAGGGAGCCGGCCTACGAGCAGTACTTC.

CDR3 loop: CASSYWGSSTEAFF. CDR3 bases: TGTGCCAGCAGCTATTGGGGTTCGAGCACTGAAGCTTTCTTT. The chain combines TRBV11-1 with TRBJ1-1, with unresolved D. Germline lookup yields CDR1 SGHAT and CDR2 FQDESV (reference sequence). The CDR3 consists of 14 residues. The V gene lost 4 bases and the J gene lost 4 bases, with 13 bases spanning the gap.

This clonotype showed up just a few times. The V and J genes are TRBV7-9 and TRBJ2-2, with D unresolved. Germline CDR1 reads SEHNR; CDR2 reads FQNEAQ (reference sequence). V was clipped by 5 bases and J by 6 bases, with 16 bases between them. The CDR3 extends over 15 amino acids. CDR3 sequence (DNA): TGTGCCAGCAGCCCGACTGCTGGGCGCTCCGGGGAGCTGTTTTTT. This sequence encodes CASSPTAGRSGELFF.

The genes are TRBV7-9 and TRBJ2-3, with D unclear. The germline V and J ends were trimmed by 6 bases and 5 bases, with 12 bases remaining between them. The V gene's germline CDR1 is SEHNR and CDR2 FQNEAQ (reference sequence). The CDR3 is 13 residues long. The CDR3 spells CASRQLSGDTQYF. The CDR3 DNA sequence: TGTGCCAGCAGGCAGTTATCGGGAGATACGCAGTATTTT. Full variable domain (rest looked up from reference TRBV7-9 and TRBJ2-3): DTGVSQNPRHKITKRGQNVTFRCDPISEHNRLYWYRQTLGQGPEFLTYFQNEAQLEKSRLLSDRFSAERPKGSFSTLEIQRTEQGDSAMYLCASRQLSGDTQYFGPGTRLTVL.

This clonotype turned up a few times. This sequence joins TRBV12-3 or TRBV12-4 and TRBJ2-1; 7 bases fit TRBD2. V trimming: 1 base; J trimming: 8 bases; junction bases outside the gene matches: 8. The CDR3 is made up of 15 amino acids. The CDR3 sequence is CASSLGAGRVDEQFF. In nucleotides, the CDR3 is TGTGCCAGCAGTTTAGGGGCGGGGAGGGTCGATGAGCAGTTCTTC.

This clonotype appeared once. The rearrangement joins TRBV7-9 to TRBJ2-5; D remains ambiguous. Between the trimmed V and J ends, which lost 3 bases and 5 bases, there was a span of 10 bases. Germline lookup yields CDR1 SEHNR and CDR2 FQNEAQ (reference sequence). This CDR3 has 13 amino acids. CDR3 sequence (DNA): TGTGCCAGCAGCTTGGTCAACGGGGAGACCCAGTACTTC. Amino acids: CASSLVNGETQYF.

This clonotype was picked up a small number of times. The V call is TRBV20-1, the J call TRBJ2-1; 8 bases are a match to TRBD2. Germline V gene sequence: CDR1 DFQATT, CDR2 SNEGSKA (reference sequence). V dropped 7 bases and J dropped 5; count of bases not matched to a gene: 7. This CDR3 has 13 amino acids. DNA of the CDR3: TGCAGTGGGGAGCGGGGGAGAAACAATGAGCAGTTCTTC. Translated: CSGERGRNNEQFF.

This clonotype was detected a few times. V is TRBV2 and J is TRBJ2-3, with D possibly being TRBD2 (5 bases). In germline, CDR1 is SNHLY, CDR2 FYNNEI. The CDR3 covers 18 residues. V lost 6 bases and J 4 bases, leaving 26 bases between the germline ends. CDR3 nucleotides: TGTGCCAGCAGCACCCGGGTGGGAGCTGAGGGAAGGGCAGATACGCAGTATTTT. Encoded protein: CASSTRVGAEGRADTQYF.

J is TRBJ1-2 and V is TRBV27, with TRBD1 matching 8 bases. Germline assignment: CDR1 MNHEY and CDR2 SMNVEV (reference sequence). The CDR3 is 16 residues long. V lost 2 bases, J lost 2 bases, and 7 bases stayed unmatched. The CDR3 nucleotides are TGTGCCAGCAGTTTACTCCCAGGGGGCGGGAACTATGGCTACACCTTC. It translates to CASSLLPGGGNYGYTF.

The rearrangement joins TRBV7-6 to TRBJ2-7; D is tentatively TRBD1 or TRBD2 (5 bases each). V lost 0 bases, J lost 6 bases, and 15 bases lay in between. This CDR3 contains 15 residues. Germline V gene lookup returns CDR1 SGHVS and CDR2 FNYEAQ. The DNA of the CDR3 is TGTGCCAGCAGCTTAGCGGGACCTCACGTCGGCGAGCAGTACTTC. Protein sequence: CASSLAGPHVGEQYF.

CDR3 sequence: CASSLGTNKDTQYF. The CDR3 nucleotides are TGTGCCAGCAGTTTAGGGACTAACAAAGATACGCAGTATTTT. The gene calls are TRBV12-3 or TRBV12-4 and TRBJ2-3; D possibly corresponds to TRBD2 (6 bases). V was shortened by 1 base and J by 5 bases, with 10 bases between the two germline ends. The CDR3 has 14 amino acids.

This chain joins TRBV3-1 and TRBJ2-7; 7 bases are shared with TRBD2. V lost 4 bases and J lost 4; bases outside the gene matches: 4. The germline gives CDR1 LGHDT, CDR2 YNNKEL (reference sequence). The CDR3 has 13 residues. Here the CDR3 DNA reads TGTGCCAGCAGCCGGGGAGGGGATTACGAGCAGTACTTC. Its protein is CASSRGGDYEQYF.

In its sample, this clonotype was seen a few times. Here the CDR3 DNA reads TGTGCCAATTTGGGCCACAGTTTGAAAGAGACCCAGTACTTC. The encoded protein is CANLGHSLKETQYF. This sequence joins TRBV2 and TRBJ2-5; no clear D. V was clipped by 10 bases and J by 3 bases, with 18 bases between them. CDR1 is SNHLY, CDR2 FYNNEI, per germline. This CDR3 has 14 amino acids.

The V and J genes are TRBV5-1 and TRBJ2-5; D is perhaps TRBD2 (6 bases). V dropped 1 base and J dropped 7 bases, with 11 bases sitting between them. CDR1 is SGHRS, CDR2 YFSETQ, per germline. CDR3 length: 13 amino acids. This chain's CDR3 is CASSLTSPGTQYF. The CDR3 DNA reads as TGCGCCAGCAGCTTGACTAGCCCCGGGACCCAGTACTTC.

This clonotype was recorded a few times. The chain links TRBV9 to TRBJ2-3; 7 bases are a match to TRBD2. Germline CDR1 SGDLS, CDR2 YYNGEE. The ends lost 2 bases at V and 4 bases at J; junction bases unmatched: 7. The CDR3 has 15 residues. CDR3 coding DNA: TGTGCCAGCAGCGTGGCGGGAGCTAGGGCAGATACGCAGTATTTT. Encoded protein: CASSVAGARADTQYF.